These T cell receptor beta chains were read from a single sample in a study of cytomegalovirus exposure and HLA in healthy donors. Using immunoSEQ multiplex PCR, the repertoire was profiled, and TCRdb retains in-frame clones only, with some absent. This sample yields about 190,000 clones, of which around 75% are seen a single time; over 5.5% belongs to the top ten. Source material: PBMCs. These receptors came from a man aged 40-49 years in good health and CMV-seropositive. Each CDR3 is given without its conserved first and last residue. Fields, in order: V gene, CDR3 length, CDR3 protein.

V gene: TRBV30; CDR3 length: 14; CDR3 protein: AWSRVGGGSYNEQF
V gene: TRBV7-2; CDR3 length: 16; CDR3 protein: ASSTRGAGLSSGNTIY
V gene: TRBV5-4; CDR3 length: 9; CDR3 protein: AGQQGPEAF
V gene: TRBV6-1; CDR3 length: 13; CDR3 protein: ASSRPGTGRDIQY
V gene: TRBV4-1; CDR3 length: 12; CDR3 protein: ASSQDRGSGELF
V gene: TRBV27; CDR3 length: 11; CDR3 protein: ASTPGGPYGYT
V gene: TRBV2; CDR3 length: 11; CDR3 protein: AIHRTARYEQY
V gene: TRBV9; CDR3 length: 13; CDR3 protein: ASSVGGGAQTEAF
V gene: TRBV29-1; CDR3 length: 10; CDR3 protein: SVEAGVETQY
V gene: TRBV18; CDR3 length: 13; CDR3 protein: ASSPLQAAGNTIY
V gene: TRBV5-1; CDR3 length: 13; CDR3 protein: ASSLGTGYNSPLH
V gene: TRBV7-9; CDR3 length: 11; CDR3 protein: ASSYVADFGYT
V gene: TRBV7-2; CDR3 length: 13; CDR3 protein: ASSVGLRGPDTQY
V gene: TRBV5-1; CDR3 length: 15; CDR3 protein: ASSLAGRGSGANVLT
V gene: TRBV19; CDR3 length: 11; CDR3 protein: ASSMGGAYGYT
V gene: TRBV18; CDR3 length: 14; CDR3 protein: ASSPLQGRMNTEAF
V gene: TRBV7-2; CDR3 length: 13; CDR3 protein: ASSGLAGLYNEQF
V gene: TRBV6-1; CDR3 length: 13; CDR3 protein: ATKPPARTGEKLF
V gene: TRBV10-2; CDR3 length: 12; CDR3 protein: ASSENQGSEKLF
V gene: TRBV5-4; CDR3 length: 15; CDR3 protein: ASSSRQSTGRDEKLF
V gene: TRBV27; CDR3 length: 14; CDR3 protein: ASSFLLAGGPYEQY
V gene: TRBV19; CDR3 length: 12; CDR3 protein: ASSLDGRGSGYT